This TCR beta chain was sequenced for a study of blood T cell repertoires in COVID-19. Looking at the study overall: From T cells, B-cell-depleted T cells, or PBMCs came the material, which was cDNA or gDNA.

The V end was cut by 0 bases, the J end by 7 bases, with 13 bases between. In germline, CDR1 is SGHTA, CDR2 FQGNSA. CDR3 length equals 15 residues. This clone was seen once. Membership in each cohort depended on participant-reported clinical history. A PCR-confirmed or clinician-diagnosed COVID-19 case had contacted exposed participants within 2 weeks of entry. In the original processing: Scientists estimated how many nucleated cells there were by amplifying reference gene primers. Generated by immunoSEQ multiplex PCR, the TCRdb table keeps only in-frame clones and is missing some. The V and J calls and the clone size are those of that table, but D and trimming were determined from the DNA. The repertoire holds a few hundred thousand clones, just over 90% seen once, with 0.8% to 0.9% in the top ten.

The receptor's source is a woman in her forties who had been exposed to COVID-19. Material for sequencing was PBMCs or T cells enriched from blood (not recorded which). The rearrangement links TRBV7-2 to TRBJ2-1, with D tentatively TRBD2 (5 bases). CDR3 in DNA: TGTGCCAGCAGCTTAGCCGAGGGCCGCCTTAATGAGCAGTTCTTC. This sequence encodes CASSLAEGRLNEQFF.